This TCR beta chain was sequenced for a study of human T cells and chemical hapten exposure. Study as a whole: Slight differences in pooled library volume were the main source of varying TCR yields across samples. Notes on the study in general: TCRs above 1 in 1000 frequency did not change with DPC sensitization.

This clonotype was seen ten or more times. What it binds is unknown. Individual cDNA molecules (in the library) carried attached unique molecular identifiers. Authors' methods: Samples contained a median of approximately 100,000 TCRs, with a range of roughly 23,224 to 700,000. A single record per CDR3 protein comes from TCRdb applying MiXCR to the RACE reads. These V and J calls are TCRdb output, not the study's own analysis. The repertoire holds around 65,000 distinct CDR3 sequences, with about 5.7% as singletons. With 3 bases clipped from V and 4 bases from J, the junction kept 10 bases outside the gene matches. The CDR3 length is 16 residues. Germline assignment: CDR1 SGHTA and CDR2 FQGNSA. The time point: healthy volunteer bleed at 6 weeks. Whole blood that had not been fractionated was the source of extracted total RNA.

The chain carries TRBV7-2 and TRBJ2-3, with TRBD1 matching over 7 bases. This sequence originates from a female donor in good health. Some clones in this sample may be carry-over from other donors' samples. The sample was whole blood. Here the CDR3 reads CASSFTLGGRADTQYF. The CDR3 DNA reads TGTGCCAGCAGCTTTACGTTAGGGGGCAGGGCAGATACGCAGTATTTT. Complete variable domain (other parts from reference TRBV7-2 and TRBJ2-3): GAGVSQSPSNKVTEKGKDVELRCDPISGHTALYWYRQSLGQGLEFLIYFQGNSAPDKSGLPSDRFSAERTGGSVSTLTIQRTQQEDSAVYLCASSFTLGGRADTQYFGPGTRLTVL.